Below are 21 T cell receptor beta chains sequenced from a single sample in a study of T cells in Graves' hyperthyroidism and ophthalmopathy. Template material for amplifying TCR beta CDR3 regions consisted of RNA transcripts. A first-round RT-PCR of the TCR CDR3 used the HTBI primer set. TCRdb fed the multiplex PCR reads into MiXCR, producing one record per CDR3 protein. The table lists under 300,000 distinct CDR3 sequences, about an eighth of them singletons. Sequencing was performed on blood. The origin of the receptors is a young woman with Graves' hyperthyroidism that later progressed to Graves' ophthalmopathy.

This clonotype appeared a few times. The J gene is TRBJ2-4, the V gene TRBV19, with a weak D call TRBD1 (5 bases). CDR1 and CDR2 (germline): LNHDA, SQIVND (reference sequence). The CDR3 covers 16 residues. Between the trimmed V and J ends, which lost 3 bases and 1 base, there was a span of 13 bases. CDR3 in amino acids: CASSIRRATAKNIQYF. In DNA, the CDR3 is TGTGCCAGTAGTATTCGCAGGGCAACGGCCAAAAACATTCAGTACTTC.

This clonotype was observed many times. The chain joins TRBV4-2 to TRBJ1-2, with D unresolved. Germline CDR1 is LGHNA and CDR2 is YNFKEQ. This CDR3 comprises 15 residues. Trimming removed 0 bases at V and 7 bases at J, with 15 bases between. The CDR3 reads CASSQDPASRGGYTF. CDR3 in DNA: TGTGCCAGCAGCCAAGATCCCGCCTCCCGCGGTGGCTACACCTTC.

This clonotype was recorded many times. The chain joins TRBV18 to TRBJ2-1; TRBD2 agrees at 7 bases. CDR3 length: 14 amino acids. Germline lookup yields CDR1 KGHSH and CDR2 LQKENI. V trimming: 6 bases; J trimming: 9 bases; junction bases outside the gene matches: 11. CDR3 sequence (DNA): TGTGCCAGCTCCCCCGATCTAGCGGCCATTGAGCAGTTCTTC. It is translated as CASSPDLAAIEQFF.

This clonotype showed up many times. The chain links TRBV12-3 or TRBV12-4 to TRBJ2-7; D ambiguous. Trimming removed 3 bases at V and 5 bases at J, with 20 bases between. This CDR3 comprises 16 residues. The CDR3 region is CASSLIDGRKRDEQYF. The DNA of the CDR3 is TGTGCCAGCAGTTTGATCGATGGCAGGAAACGGGACGAGCAGTACTTC.

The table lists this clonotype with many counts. The CDR3 bases are TGTGCCAGCAGCTTAGTCCCAACTTTTATGGCCCCAACCTTAGCGCAGTTCTTC. Protein: CASSLVPTFMAPTLAQFF. The V gene is TRBV7-9, the J gene TRBJ2-1; D is uncertain. Germline assignment: CDR1 SEHNR and CDR2 FQNEAQ (reference sequence). V lost 1 base and J lost 12, with 28 bases in between. The CDR3 totals 18 residues.

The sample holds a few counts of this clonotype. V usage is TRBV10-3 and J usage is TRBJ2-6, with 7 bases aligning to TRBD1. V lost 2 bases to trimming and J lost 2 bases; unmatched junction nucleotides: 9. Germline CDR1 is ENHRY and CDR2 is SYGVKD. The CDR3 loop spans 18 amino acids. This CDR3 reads CAISERGQGRTGANVLTF. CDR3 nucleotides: TGTGCCATCAGTGAGAGGGGGCAGGGAAGAACTGGGGCCAACGTCCTGACTTTC.

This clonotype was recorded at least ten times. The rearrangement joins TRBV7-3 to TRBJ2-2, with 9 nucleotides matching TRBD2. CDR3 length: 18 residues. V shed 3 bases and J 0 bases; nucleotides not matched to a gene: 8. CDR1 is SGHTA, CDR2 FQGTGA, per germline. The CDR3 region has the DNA TGTGCCAGCAGCTTGAAGGGTAGCGGGAGATCGAACACCGGGGAGCTGTTTTTT. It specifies CASSLKGSGRSNTGELFF.

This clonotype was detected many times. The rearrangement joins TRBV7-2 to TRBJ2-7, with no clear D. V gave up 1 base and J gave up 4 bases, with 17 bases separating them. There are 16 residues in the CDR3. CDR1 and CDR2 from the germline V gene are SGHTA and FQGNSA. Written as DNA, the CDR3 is TGTGCCAGCAGCTTAGGGTGGAACCCCGGCTCTTACGAGCAGTACTTC. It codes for CASSLGWNPGSYEQYF.

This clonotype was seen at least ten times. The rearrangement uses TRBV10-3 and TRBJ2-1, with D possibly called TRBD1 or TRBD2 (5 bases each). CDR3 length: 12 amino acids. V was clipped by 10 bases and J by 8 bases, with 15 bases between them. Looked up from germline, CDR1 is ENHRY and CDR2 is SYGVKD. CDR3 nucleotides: TGTGCCACCGGGACGGTGTATGATGAGCAGTTCTTC. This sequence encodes CATGTVYDEQFF.

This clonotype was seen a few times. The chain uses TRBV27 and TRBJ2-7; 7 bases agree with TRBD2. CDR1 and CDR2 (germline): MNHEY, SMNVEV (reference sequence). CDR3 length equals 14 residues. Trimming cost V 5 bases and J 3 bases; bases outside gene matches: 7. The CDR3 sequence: CASSPGGSGYEQYF. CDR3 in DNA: TGTGCCAGCAGTCCGGGGGGAAGTGGCTACGAGCAGTACTTC.

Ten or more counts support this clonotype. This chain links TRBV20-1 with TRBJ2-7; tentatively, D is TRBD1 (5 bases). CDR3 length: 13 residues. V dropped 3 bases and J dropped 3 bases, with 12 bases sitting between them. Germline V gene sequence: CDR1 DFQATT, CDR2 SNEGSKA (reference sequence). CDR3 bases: TGCAGTGCTAGGGGGCAGGGCTTCTACGAGCAGTACTTC. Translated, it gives CSARGQGFYEQYF.

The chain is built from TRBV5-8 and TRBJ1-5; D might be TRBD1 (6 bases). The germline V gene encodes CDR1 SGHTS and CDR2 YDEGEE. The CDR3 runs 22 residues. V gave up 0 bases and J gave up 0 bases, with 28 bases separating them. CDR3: CASSLGGTSPRGFGYSNQPQHF. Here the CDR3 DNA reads TGTGCCAGCAGCTTGGGGGGGACAAGTCCCCGCGGTTTTGGGTATAGCAATCAGCCCCAGCATTTT.

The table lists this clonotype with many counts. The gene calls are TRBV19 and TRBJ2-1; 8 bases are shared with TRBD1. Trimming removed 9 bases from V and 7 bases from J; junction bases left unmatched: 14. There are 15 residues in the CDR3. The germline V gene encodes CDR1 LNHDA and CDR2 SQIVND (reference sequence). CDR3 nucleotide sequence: TGTGCCAGCACCCCCCAGACAGGGGTTCGGAATGAGCAGTTCTTC. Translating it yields CASTPQTGVRNEQFF.

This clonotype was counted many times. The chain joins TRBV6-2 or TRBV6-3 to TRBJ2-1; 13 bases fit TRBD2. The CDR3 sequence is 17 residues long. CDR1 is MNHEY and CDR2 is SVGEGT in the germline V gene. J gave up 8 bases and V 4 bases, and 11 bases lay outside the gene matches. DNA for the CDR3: TGTGCCAGCAGTTCCGGACTAGCGGGAGAGGGGGGGCATGAGCAGTTCTTC. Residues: CASSSGLAGEGGHEQFF.

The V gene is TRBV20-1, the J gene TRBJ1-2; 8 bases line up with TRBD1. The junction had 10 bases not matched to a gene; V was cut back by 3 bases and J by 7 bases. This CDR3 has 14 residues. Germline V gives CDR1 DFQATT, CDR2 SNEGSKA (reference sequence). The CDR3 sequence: CSARGWAGGSGYTF. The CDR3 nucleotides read TGCAGTGCTAGGGGATGGGCAGGGGGCAGTGGCTACACCTTC.

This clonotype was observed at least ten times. The CDR3 is CASSSTGWYKNIQYF. The DNA for the CDR3 is TGTGCCAGCAGTTCCACGGGATGGTACAAAAACATTCAGTACTTC. This sequence joins TRBV6-2 or TRBV6-3 and TRBJ2-4, with D possibly being TRBD2 (5 bases). This CDR3 region has 15 residues. Germline V lookup: CDR1 MNHEY, CDR2 SVGEGT. Between the trimmed V and J ends, which lost 4 bases and 3 bases, there was a span of 13 bases.

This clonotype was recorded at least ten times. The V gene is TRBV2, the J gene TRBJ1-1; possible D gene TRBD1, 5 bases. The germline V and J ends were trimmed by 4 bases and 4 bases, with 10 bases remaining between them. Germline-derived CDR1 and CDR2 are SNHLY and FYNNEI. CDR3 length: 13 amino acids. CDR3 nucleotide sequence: TGTGCCAGCAGTGCAGGGACCGGCACTGAAGCTTTCTTT. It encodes CASSAGTGTEAFF.

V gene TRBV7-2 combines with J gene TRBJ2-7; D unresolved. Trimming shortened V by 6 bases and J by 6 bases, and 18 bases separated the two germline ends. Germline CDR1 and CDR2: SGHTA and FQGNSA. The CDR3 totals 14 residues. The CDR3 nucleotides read TGTGCCAGCAGTCTGGAAGGCCGACGGTTCGAGCAGTACTTC. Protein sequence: CASSLEGRRFEQYF.

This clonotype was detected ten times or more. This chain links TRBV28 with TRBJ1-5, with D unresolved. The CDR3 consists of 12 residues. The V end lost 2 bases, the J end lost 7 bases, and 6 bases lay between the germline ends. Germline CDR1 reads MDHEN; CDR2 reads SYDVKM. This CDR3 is CASSLTPQPQHF. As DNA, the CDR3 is TGTGCCAGCAGTTTAACGCCCCAGCCCCAGCATTTT.

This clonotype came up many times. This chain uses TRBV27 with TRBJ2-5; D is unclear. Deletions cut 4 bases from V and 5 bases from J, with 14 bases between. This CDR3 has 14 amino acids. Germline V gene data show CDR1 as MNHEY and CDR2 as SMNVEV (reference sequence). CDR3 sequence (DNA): TGTGCCAGCAGTTCCCTAGTGGCTCAGGAGACCCAGTACTTC. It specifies CASSSLVAQETQYF.

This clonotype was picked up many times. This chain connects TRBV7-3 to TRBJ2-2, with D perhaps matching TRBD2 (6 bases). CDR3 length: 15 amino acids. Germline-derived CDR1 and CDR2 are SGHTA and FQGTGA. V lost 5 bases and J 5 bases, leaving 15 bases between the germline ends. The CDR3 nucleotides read TGTGCCAGCAGCCCCGTTGGGCGGGATACCGGGGAGCTGTTTTTT. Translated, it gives CASSPVGRDTGELFF. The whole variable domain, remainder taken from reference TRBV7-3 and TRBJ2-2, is GAGVSQTPSNKVTEKGKYVELRCDPISGHTALYWYRQSLGQGPEFLIYFQGTGAADDSGLPNDRFFAVRPEGSVSTLKIQRTERGDSAVYLCASSPVGRDTGELFFGEGSRLTVL.